Sequencing of this TCR beta chain was carried out in a study of T-cell memory formation after mild COVID-19. For the study at large: Clusters of TCRs were largely donor specific.

TCR alpha and TCR beta cDNA libraries carrying sample barcodes and UMIs came from 5'RACE with constant-segment primers. Using its own MiXCR run on the 5' RACE reads, TCRdb lists one record per CDR3 protein. The data show 300,000 to 400,000 distinct CDR3 sequences, about a sixth seen once. Study-level findings and limits: The SARS-CoV-2 specificity of second-wave clones reaching peak at day 37 remained unverified. Some clones that responded turned up in pre-infection memory, which suggests that cross-reactive memory joined in.

This clonotype was seen more than once but under ten times. Its antigen is unknown. This CDR3 region has 15 residues. Deletions cut 0 bases from V and 4 bases from J, with 9 bases between. CDR1 is LGHNA, CDR2 YSLEER, per germline. This chain uses TRBV4-3 with TRBJ1-4, with unresolved D. The sequence came from a man aged 18-30 years who had mild COVID-19 (a few samples of this study predate the infection). Cell type and time point are not known. The sample comprised PBMCs or a T cell subset sorted from them (not recorded which). CDR3 sequence (DNA): TGCGCCAGCAGCCAAGATATCGGCCTTAATGAAAAACTGTTTTTT. It encodes CASSQDIGLNEKLFF.